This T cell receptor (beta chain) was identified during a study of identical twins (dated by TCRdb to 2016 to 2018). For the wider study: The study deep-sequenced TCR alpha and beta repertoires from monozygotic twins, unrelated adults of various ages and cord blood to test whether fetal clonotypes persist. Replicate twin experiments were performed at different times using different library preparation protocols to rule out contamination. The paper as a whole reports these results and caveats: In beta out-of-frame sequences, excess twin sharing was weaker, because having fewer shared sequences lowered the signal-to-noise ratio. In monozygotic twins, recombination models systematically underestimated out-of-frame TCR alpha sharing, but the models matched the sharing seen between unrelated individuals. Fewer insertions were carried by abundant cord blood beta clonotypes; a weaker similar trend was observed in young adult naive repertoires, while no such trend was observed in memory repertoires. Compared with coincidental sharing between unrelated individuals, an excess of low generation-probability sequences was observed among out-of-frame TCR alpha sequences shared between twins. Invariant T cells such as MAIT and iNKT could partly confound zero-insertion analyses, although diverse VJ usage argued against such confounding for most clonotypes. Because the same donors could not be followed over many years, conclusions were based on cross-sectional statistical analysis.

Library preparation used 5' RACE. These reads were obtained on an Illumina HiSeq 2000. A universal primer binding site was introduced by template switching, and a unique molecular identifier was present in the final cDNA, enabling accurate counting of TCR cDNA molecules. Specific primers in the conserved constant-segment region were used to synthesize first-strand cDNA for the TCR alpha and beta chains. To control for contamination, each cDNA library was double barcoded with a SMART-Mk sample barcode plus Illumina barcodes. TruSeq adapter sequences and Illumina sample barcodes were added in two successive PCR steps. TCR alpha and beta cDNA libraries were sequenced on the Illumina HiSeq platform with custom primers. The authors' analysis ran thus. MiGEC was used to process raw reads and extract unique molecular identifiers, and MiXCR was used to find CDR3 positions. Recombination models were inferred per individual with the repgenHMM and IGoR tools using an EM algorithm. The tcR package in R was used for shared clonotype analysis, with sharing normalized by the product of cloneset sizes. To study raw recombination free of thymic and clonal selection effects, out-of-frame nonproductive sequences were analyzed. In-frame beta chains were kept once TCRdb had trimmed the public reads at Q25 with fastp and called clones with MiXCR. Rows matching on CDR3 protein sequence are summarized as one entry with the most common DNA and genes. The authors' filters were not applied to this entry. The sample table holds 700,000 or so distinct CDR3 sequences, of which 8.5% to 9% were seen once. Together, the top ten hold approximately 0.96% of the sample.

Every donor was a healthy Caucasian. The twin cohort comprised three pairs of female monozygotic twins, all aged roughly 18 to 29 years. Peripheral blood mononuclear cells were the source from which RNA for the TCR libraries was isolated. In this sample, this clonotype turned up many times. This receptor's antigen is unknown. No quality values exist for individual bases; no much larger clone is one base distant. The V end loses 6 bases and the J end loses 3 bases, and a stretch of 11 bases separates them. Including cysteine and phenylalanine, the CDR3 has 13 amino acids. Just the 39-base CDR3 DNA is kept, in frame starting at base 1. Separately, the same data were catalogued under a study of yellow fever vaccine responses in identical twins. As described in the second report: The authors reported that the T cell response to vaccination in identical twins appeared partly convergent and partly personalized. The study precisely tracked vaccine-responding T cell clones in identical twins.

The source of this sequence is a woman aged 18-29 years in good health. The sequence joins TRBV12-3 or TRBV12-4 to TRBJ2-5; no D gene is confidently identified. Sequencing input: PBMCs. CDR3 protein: CASSSTWEETQYF. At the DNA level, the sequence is TGTGCCAGCAGCTCGACTTGGGAAGAGACCCAGTACTTC.